The clone carrying this T cell receptor beta chain was detected ten times or more. Antigen: not known. TCRdb fed the reads into MiXCR, producing one record per CDR3 protein. The sample lists roughly 990,000 distinct CDR3 sequences; around 30% were seen once. This specimen belongs to a study of T cell repertoires in cytomegalovirus infection. The sequence was obtained from a human donor in good health (CMV status not recorded). Some clones in this sample may be carry-over from other donors' samples. Sequenced here: cultured CD8+ T cells from PBMCs, sampled from culture after CMV antigen stimulation.

The CDR3 bases are TGTGCCAGCAGCTTGAGGATGACGAACACCGGGGAGCTGTTTTTT. Protein product: CASSLRMTNTGELFF. V and J are TRBV5-6 and TRBJ2-2, with no clear D. CDR1 SGHDT and CDR2 YYEEEE come from the germline V gene. V lost 1 base and J lost 0, with 7 bases in between. This CDR3 comprises 15 residues.